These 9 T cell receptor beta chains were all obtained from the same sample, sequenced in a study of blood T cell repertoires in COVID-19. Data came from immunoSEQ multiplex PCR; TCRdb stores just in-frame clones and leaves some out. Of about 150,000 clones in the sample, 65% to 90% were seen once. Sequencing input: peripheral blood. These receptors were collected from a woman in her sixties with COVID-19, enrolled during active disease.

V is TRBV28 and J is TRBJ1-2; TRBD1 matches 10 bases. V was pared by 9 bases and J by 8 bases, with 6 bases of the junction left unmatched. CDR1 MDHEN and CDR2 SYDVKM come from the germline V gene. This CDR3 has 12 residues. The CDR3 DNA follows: TGTGCCAGTGACAGGGGGCGTCGGGGCTACACCTTC. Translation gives CASDRGRRGYTF.

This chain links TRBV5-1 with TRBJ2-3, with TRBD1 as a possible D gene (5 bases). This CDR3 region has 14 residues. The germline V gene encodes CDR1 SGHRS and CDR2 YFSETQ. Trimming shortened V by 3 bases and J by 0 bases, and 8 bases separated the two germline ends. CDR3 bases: TGCGCCAGCAGCTCCTACAGGAGCACAGATACGCAGTATTTT. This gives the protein CASSSYRSTDTQYF.

The CDR3 loop is CASSESGRPLNTEAFF. CDR3 nucleotides: TGCGCCAGCAGTGAGTCAGGGAGGCCCCTGAACACTGAAGCTTTCTTT. The rearrangement joins TRBV10-1 to TRBJ1-1; D is ambiguous. Germline V gene sequence: CDR1 WNHNN, CDR2 SYGVQD (reference sequence). This CDR3 has 16 residues. V lost 0 bases, J lost 0 bases, and 11 bases lay in between.

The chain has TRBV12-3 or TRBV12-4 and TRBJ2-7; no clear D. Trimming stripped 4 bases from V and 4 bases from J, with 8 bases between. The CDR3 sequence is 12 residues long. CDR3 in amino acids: CASSYVGYEQYF. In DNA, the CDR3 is TGTGCCAGCAGTTATGTCGGGTACGAGCAGTACTTC.

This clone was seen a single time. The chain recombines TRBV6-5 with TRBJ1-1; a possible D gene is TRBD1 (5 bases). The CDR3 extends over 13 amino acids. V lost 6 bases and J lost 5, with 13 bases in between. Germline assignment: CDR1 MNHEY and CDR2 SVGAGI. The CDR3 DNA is TGTGCCAGCAGGGGGCCCGGGTCAACTGAAGCTTTCTTT. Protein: CASRGPGSTEAFF.

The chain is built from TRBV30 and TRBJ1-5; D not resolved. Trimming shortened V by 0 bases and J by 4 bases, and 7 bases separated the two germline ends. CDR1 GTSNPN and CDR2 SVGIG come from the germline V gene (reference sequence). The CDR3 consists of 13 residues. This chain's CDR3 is CAWSVEVNQPQHF. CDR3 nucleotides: TGTGCCTGGAGTGTTGAGGTGAATCAGCCCCAGCATTTT. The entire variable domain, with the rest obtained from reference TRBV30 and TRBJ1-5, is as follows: SQTIHQWPATLVQPVGSPLSLECTVEGTSNPNLYWYRQAAGRGLQLLFYSVGIGQISSEVPQNLSASRPQDRQFILSSKKLLLSDSGFYLCAWSVEVNQPQHFGDGTRLSIL.

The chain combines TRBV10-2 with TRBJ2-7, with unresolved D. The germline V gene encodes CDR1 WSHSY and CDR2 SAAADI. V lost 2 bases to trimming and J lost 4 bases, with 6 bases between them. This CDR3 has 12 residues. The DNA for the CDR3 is TGCGCCAGCAGTGAGAACCTATACGAGCAGTACGTC. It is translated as CASSENLYEQYV.

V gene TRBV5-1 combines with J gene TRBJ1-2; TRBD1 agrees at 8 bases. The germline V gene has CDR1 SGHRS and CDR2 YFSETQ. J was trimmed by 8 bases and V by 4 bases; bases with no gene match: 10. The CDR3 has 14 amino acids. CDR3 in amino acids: CASSRDRGGSGYTF. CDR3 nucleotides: TGCGCCAGCAGCCGAGACAGGGGAGGCTCCGGCTACACCTTC.

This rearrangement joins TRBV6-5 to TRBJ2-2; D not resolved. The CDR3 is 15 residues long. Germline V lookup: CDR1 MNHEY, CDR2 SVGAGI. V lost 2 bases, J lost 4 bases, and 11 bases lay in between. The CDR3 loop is CASSYGQTATGELFF. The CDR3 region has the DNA TGTGCCAGCAGTTACGGGCAGACGGCCACCGGGGAGCTGTTTTTT.